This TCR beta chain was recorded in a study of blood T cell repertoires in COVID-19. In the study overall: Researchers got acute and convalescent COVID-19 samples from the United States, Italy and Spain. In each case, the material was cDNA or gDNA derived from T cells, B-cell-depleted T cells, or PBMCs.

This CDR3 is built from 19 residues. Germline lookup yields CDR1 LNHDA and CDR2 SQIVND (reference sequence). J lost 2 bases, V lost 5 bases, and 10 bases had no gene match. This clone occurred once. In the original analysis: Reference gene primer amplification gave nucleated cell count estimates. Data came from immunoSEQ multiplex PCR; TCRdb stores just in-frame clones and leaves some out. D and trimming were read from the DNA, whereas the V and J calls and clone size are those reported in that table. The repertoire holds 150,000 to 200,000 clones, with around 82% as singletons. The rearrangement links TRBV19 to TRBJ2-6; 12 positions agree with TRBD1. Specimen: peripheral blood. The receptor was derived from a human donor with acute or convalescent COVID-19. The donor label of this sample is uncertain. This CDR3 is CASSRPSGTGGAGANVLTF. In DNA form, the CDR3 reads TGTGCCAGTAGTCGTCCATCGGGGACAGGGGGCGCTGGGGCCAACGTCCTGACTTTC.